These 23 T cell receptor beta chains share one sample of origin, sequenced in a study of persistence of HIV-infected CD4 T cells. Nonspecific anti-CD3/anti-CD28 bead stimulation represents the broad CD4+ T cell repertoire. CD4+ T cells upregulating both CD40 ligand and CD69 were sorted as responding cells. Sequencing used immunoSEQ version 4 in survey mode. TCRdb's table, derived via immunoSEQ multiplex PCR, lists solely in-frame clones and lacks some. The sample shows more than 35,000 clones, roughly 89% of them seen only once. Their antigen targets remain unknown. The material sequenced was CD4+ T cells sorted from PBMCs after approximately 19-hour stimulation, taken from a patient who received antiretroviral therapy. The receptors derive from an adult man with HIV who was CMV-seropositive.

The CDR3: CASSQALYSNQPQHF. The CDR3 DNA sequence: TGCGCCAGCAGCCAAGCTTTATATAGCAATCAGCCCCAGCATTTT. This chain uses TRBV4-3 with TRBJ1-5; D gene unclear. CDR1 is LGHNA and CDR2 is YSLEER in the germline V gene. The CDR3 length is 15 residues. V lost 1 base and J 0 bases, leaving 7 bases between the germline ends.

This chain uses TRBV10-2 with TRBJ1-3; tentatively, D is TRBD1 (5 bases). Trimming shortened V by 6 bases and J by 4 bases, and 13 bases separated the two germline ends. Germline CDR1 WSHSY, CDR2 SAAADI. This CDR3 region has 14 residues. CDR3 sequence reads: CASSTGTVGNTIYF. The CDR3 coding sequence is TGCGCCAGCAGCACCGGGACTGTCGGAAACACCATATATTTT.

This chain connects TRBV7-3 to TRBJ2-5; weak D call: TRBD1 (6 bases). This CDR3 has 13 amino acids. The germline gives CDR1 SGHTA, CDR2 FQGTGA. The V end was cut by 2 bases, the J end by 5 bases, with 9 bases between. The CDR3 DNA follows: TGTGCCAGCAGCTTAGGGGGCTGGGAGACCCAGTACTTC. Amino acids: CASSLGGWETQYF.

This clone is labeled medium-sized. The rearrangement links TRBV5-8 to TRBJ2-7; D is unresolved. CDR3 size: 15 residues. The ends were cut back, 0 bases at V and 2 bases at J, with 12 bases in the middle. Per the germline V gene, CDR1 is SGHTS and CDR2 is YDEGEE. CDR3 loop: CASSLGAQSTYEQYF. Written as DNA, the CDR3 is TGTGCCAGCAGCTTGGGAGCTCAGAGCACCTACGAGCAGTACTTC.

V is TRBV4-1 and J is TRBJ2-1, with 9 bases matching TRBD1. The CDR3 has 16 amino acids. Trimming took 2 bases from V and 9 from J; bases not matched to a gene: 11. Germline CDR1 is MGHRA and CDR2 is YSYEKL. The CDR3 region has the DNA TGCGCCAGCAGCCAACCCGGACAGGGGATCAATAGTGAGCAGTTCTTC. Its translation is CASSQPGQGINSEQFF.

The chain uses TRBV30 and TRBJ1-1; tentatively, D is TRBD1 (5 bases). V was pared by 5 bases and J by 11 bases, with 18 bases between. CDR3 length: 12 amino acids. Germline V gene sequence: CDR1 GTSNPN, CDR2 SVGIG (reference sequence). The CDR3 bases are TGTGCCTGGCTGCCAGGGAGACTAGAGGCTTTCTTT. Translating gives CAWLPGRLEAFF.

The V call is TRBV2, the J call TRBJ1-3; D perhaps matches TRBD1 (6 bases). There are 13 residues in the CDR3. The germline gives CDR1 SNHLY, CDR2 FYNNEI. V gave up 7 bases and J gave up 4 bases, with 11 bases separating them. The CDR3 sequence: CASKAGAGNTIYF. The CDR3 DNA sequence: TGTGCCAGCAAGGCAGGGGCAGGAAACACCATATATTTT.

CDR3: CASSAGHIYEQYF. The CDR3 nucleotides read TGTGCCAGCAGTGCGGGACACATCTACGAGCAGTACTTC. The chain has TRBV25-1 and TRBJ2-7; maybe TRBD1 (6 bases). Germline V CDR1 and CDR2: MGHDK, SYGVNS. The CDR3 is 13 residues long. The V and J ends lost 4 bases and 3 bases respectively, with 10 bases between them.

V is TRBV7-2 and J is TRBJ2-7; D is unresolved. The CDR3 extends over 15 amino acids. With 1 base removed from V and 7 bases from J, the gap between germline ends came to 17 bases. CDR1 is SGHTA and CDR2 is FQGNSA in the germline V gene. For the CDR3, the DNA is TGTGCCAGCAGCTTAGTGGCCCTAACCACGCGGGAGCAGTACTTC. This codes for CASSLVALTTREQYF.

The V gene is TRBV24-1, the J gene TRBJ1-2, with TRBD1 identical over 9 bases. V gave up 9 bases and J gave up 5 bases; unmatched junction bases: 12. The length of the CDR3 is 15 residues. CDR1 and CDR2 (germline): KGHDR, SFDVKD. CDR3 residues: CATQTERDRVYGYTF. The CDR3 bases are TGTGCCACCCAAACCGAAAGGGACAGGGTGTATGGCTACACCTTC.

This chain links TRBV7-9 with TRBJ1-5; 7 bases match TRBD1. Trimming removed 4 bases from V and 4 bases from J; junction bases left unmatched: 7. Per the germline V gene, CDR1 is SEHNR and CDR2 is FQNEAQ (reference sequence). This CDR3 region has 15 residues. The CDR3 nucleotides read TGTGCCAGCAGCTCAGTAGGGACAGTTAATCAGCCCCAGCATTTT. This sequence encodes CASSSVGTVNQPQHF.

This sequence joins TRBV18 and TRBJ1-5; D is undetermined. Germline-derived CDR1 and CDR2 are KGHSH and LQKENI. The CDR3 runs to 15 residues. V lost 3 bases and J lost 1, with 10 bases in between. The CDR3 here is CASSPGKTSNQPQHF. The CDR3 coding sequence is TGTGCCAGCTCACCGGGCAAAACAAGCAATCAGCCCCAGCATTTT. The full variable domain, completed using reference TRBV18 and TRBJ1-5, is NAGVMQNPRHLVRRRGQEARLRCSPMKGHSHVYWYRQLPEEGLKFMVYLQKENIIDESGMPKERFSAEFPKEGPSILRIQQVVRGDSAAYFCASSPGKTSNQPQHFGDGTRLSIL.

This rearrangement joins TRBV30 to TRBJ2-2; the match to TRBD2 covers 7 bases. The germline CDR1 and CDR2 sequences are GTSNPN and SVGIG (reference sequence). This CDR3 is built from 14 residues. V trimming: 4 bases; J trimming: 4 bases; junction bases outside the gene matches: 6. The CDR3 protein is CAWTRLATTGELFF. In DNA, the CDR3 is TGTGCCTGGACCCGACTAGCAACCACCGGGGAGCTGTTTTTT. Full variable domain (remainder filled in from reference TRBV30 and TRBJ2-2): SQTIHQWPATLVQPVGSPLSLECTVEGTSNPNLYWYRQAAGRGLQLLFYSVGIGQISSEVPQNLSASRPQDRQFILSSKKLLLSDSGFYLCAWTRLATTGELFFGEGSRLTVL.

The chain is built from TRBV4-1 and TRBJ2-3; TRBD2 matches 8 bases. The CDR3 runs 15 residues. Germline V gene sequence: CDR1 MGHRA, CDR2 YSYEKL. V shed 1 base, J shed 10 bases, and the junction held 10 bases outside the gene matches. The CDR3 bases are TGCGCCAGCAGCCAAGTCGGGGGGGGCAGGTTGTCGCAGTATTTT. Its translation is CASSQVGGGRLSQYF.

This clone occurred once. The CDR3 DNA is TGTGCCAGCAGCCCGACCAGGCAGAGCAATCAGCCCCAGCATTTT. Amino acids: CASSPTRQSNQPQHF. This chain uses TRBV7-8 with TRBJ1-5; D gene ambiguous. CDR3 length: 15 amino acids. Germline CDR1 reads SGHVS; CDR2 reads FQNEAQ. Trimming left V 5 bases short and J 1 base short, with 12 bases between. The full variable domain, completed using reference TRBV7-8 and TRBJ1-5, is GAGVSQSPRYKVAKRGQDVALRCDPISGHVSLFWYQQALGQGPEFLTYFQNEAQLDKSGLPSDRFFAERPEGSVSTLKIQRTQQEDSAVYLCASSPTRQSNQPQHFGDGTRLSIL.

The chain links TRBV5-1 to TRBJ2-5; the match to TRBD2 covers 7 bases. This CDR3 is built from 18 residues. The V gene end was trimmed by 0 bases and the J gene end by 1 base; junction bases not matched to a gene: 12. Germline V lookup: CDR1 SGHRS, CDR2 YFSETQ. Here the CDR3 reads CASSLGIGEGQIQETQYF. In nucleotides, the CDR3 is TGCGCCAGCAGCTTGGGGATTGGGGAGGGGCAGATCCAAGAGACCCAGTACTTC. The whole variable domain, remainder taken from reference TRBV5-1 and TRBJ2-5, is KAGVTQTPRYLIKTRGQQVTLSCSPISGHRSVSWYQQTPGQGLQFLFEYFSETQRNKGNFPGRFSGRQFSNSRSEMNVSTLELGDSALYLCASSLGIGEGQIQETQYFGPGTRLLVL.

V and J are TRBV5-1 and TRBJ2-1; 14 bases are shared with TRBD2. The CDR3 is 18 residues long. Germline V CDR1 and CDR2: SGHRS, YFSETQ. With V trimmed by 1 base and J by 7 bases, 10 bases remained unmatched. The CDR3: CASSLSGTSGGQGNEQFF. The CDR3 nucleotides are TGCGCCAGCAGCTTGTCCGGGACTAGCGGGGGCCAGGGGAATGAGCAGTTCTTC.

V usage is TRBV18 and J usage is TRBJ1-2; the D gene is possibly TRBD1 (5 bases). Germline V CDR1 and CDR2: KGHSH, LQKENI. This CDR3 contains 14 residues. Trimming removed 3 bases from V and 2 bases from J, with 10 bases in between. CDR3 sequence reads: CASSPGTENYGYTF. CDR3 DNA: TGTGCCAGCTCACCCGGGACCGAAAACTATGGCTACACCTTC.

This clone was counted once. The V gene is TRBV5-1, the J gene TRBJ1-1; the D gene is possibly TRBD1 (5 bases). From germline, CDR1 is SGHRS and CDR2 YFSETQ. The CDR3 contains 15 residues. Trimming shortened V by 3 bases and J by 3 bases, and 15 bases separated the two germline ends. The CDR3 DNA reads TGCGCCAGCAGCTCCGAGGAGGGGTGGGACACTGAAGCTTTCTTT. Translating gives CASSSEEGWDTEAFF. The full variable domain, in which reference TRBV5-1 and TRBJ1-1 provide the parts outside the CDR3, is KAGVTQTPRYLIKTRGQQVTLSCSPISGHRSVSWYQQTPGQGLQFLFEYFSETQRNKGNFPGRFSGRQFSNSRSEMNVSTLELGDSALYLCASSSEEGWDTEAFFGQGTRLTVV.

The V call is TRBV27, the J call TRBJ2-1; D remains ambiguous. Trimming took off 5 bases at V and 6 bases at J, with 17 bases between the two ends. Germline CDR1 is MNHEY and CDR2 is SMNVEV (reference sequence). The CDR3 covers 15 residues. In nucleotides, the CDR3 is TGTGCCAGCAGTCCAACACTAAGGGTTAGCAATGAGCAGTTCTTC. Protein: CASSPTLRVSNEQFF.

This clone was observed once. The CDR3 region is CASSLSGKQYF. CDR3 DNA sequence: TGTGCCAGCAGTTTGAGCGGTAAGCAGTACTTC. This chain joins TRBV12-3 or TRBV12-4 and TRBJ2-7, with D possibly matching TRBD2 (5 bases). The CDR3 is 11 residues long. Trimming left V 3 bases short and J 8 bases short, with 8 bases between.

This clone was recorded once. The chain combines TRBV24-1 with TRBJ1-5; no clear D gene. Trimming pared 5 bases from V and 4 bases from J, leaving 20 bases between. The CDR3 covers 17 residues. CDR1 and CDR2 (germline): KGHDR, SFDVKD. The CDR3 DNA follows: TGTGCCACCAGTGTAAACTTTGAGCGTCCCAATAATCAGCCCCAGCATTTT. It translates to CATSVNFERPNNQPQHF.

The V and J genes are TRBV12-3 or TRBV12-4 and TRBJ1-1; D is ambiguous. V was shortened by 8 bases and J by 5 bases, with 9 bases between the two germline ends. This CDR3 has 11 amino acids. The CDR3 nucleotides are TGTGCCAGCGGCCTGGGGACTGAAGCTTTCTTT. Its translation is CASGLGTEAFF.